A single sample is the source of the 2 T cell receptor beta chains below, sequenced in a study of response to subunit inactivated influenza vaccine. TCRdb called the RT-PCR reads again in MiXCR, with one record for every CDR3 protein. The table has approximately 520,000 distinct CDR3 sequences, approximately 24% seen once; the top ten hold approximately 2%. Material: CD4+ T cells sorted from PBMCs, obtained more than 4 days after vaccination. These receptors came from a man over 45 who received an inactivated influenza vaccine.

In its sample, this clonotype was seen a few times. This rearrangement joins TRBV20-1 to TRBJ2-3; 9 nucleotides agree with TRBD2. This CDR3 has 15 amino acids. The germline V gene encodes CDR1 DFQATT and CDR2 SNEGSKA (reference sequence). The trim removed 0 bases at V and 2 bases at J, leaving 3 bases unmatched. In DNA, the CDR3 is TGCAGTGCTAGAGATCCTAGCGGGGTCACAGATACGCAGTATTTT. This sequence encodes CSARDPSGVTDTQYF.

V is TRBV12-3 or TRBV12-4 and J is TRBJ2-6; 10 nucleotides align to TRBD1. This CDR3 is 17 amino acids long. J was trimmed by 0 bases and V by 7 bases; bases with no gene match: 6. The CDR3 region has the DNA TGTGCCAGCACCCTGACAGGGGGCAACTCTGGGGCCAACGTCCTGACTTTC. Residues: CASTLTGGNSGANVLTF.